This TCR beta chain emerged from a study of CD4+ T cells in melanoma. Repertoires were generated with immunoSEQ multiplex PCR, while TCRdb's copy carries only in-frame clones and drops some. The sample lists some 110,000 clones, around 93% occurring once. About this clone itself: What it binds is not known.

Broader study findings: Reportedly, melanoma neoantigen-specific CD4+ T cells showed varied differentiation states.

The TCR comes from a human donor with melanoma. Material for sequencing was peripheral blood.

Here the CDR3 reads CASSSTSGDHNEQFF. CDR3 sequence (DNA): TGTGCCAGCAGCTCTACTAGCGGGGACCACAATGAGCAGTTCTTC. The chain employs TRBV7-2 and TRBJ2-1; 10 bases are shared with TRBD2. This CDR3 contains 15 residues. CDR1 is SGHTA and CDR2 is FQGNSA in the germline V gene. Trimming took 4 bases from V and 5 from J; bases not matched to a gene: 5.